This T cell receptor (beta chain) was obtained from a study of human CD8 memory T cell subsets. The study's findings and limits: Both stem-like subsets shared clonotypes with effector memory cells. However, the stem-like memory and precursor exhausted T cell repertoires overlapped with each other only minimally.

Comment on this clonotype: Its matching antigen is unknown.

This CDR3 is built from 14 residues. UMI-labeled 5' RACE produced the TCR beta libraries. TCRdb re-called the 5' RACE reads; every CDR3 protein appears as one record, without DNA. In total, the table holds some 10,000 distinct CDR3 sequences. Stem-like memory CD8+ T cell (TSTEM) populations were CCR7+ PD-1- TIGIT-. Negative magnetic selection enriched total CD8+ T cells. The receptor comes from a human donor in good health. This chain uses TRBV12-3 or TRBV12-4 with TRBJ2-5; lacking DNA, the TRBD1 call made by TCRdb goes unchecked. The sample was CD8+ stem-like memory T cells (TSCM and TCM) sorted from PBMCs. Subset specified: stem-like memory CD8 T cells (TSTEM), CCR7+ PD-1- TIGIT-. CDR3 amino acids: CASSLGRNQETQYF.